The 13 T cell receptor beta chains reported below all come from one sample, sequenced in a study of blood T cell repertoires in COVID-19. Clones were read by immunoSEQ multiplex PCR, and TCRdb kept only the in-frame ones, dropping some. This table has about 240,000 clones, approximately 86% appearing once. Specimen: PBMCs or T cells enriched from blood (not recorded which). The receptors shown here come from a woman aged 35 to 49 with acute COVID-19.

This chain links TRBV19 with TRBJ2-3; no clear D gene. The CDR3 is 17 residues long. Trimming stripped 3 bases from V and 2 bases from J, with 18 bases between. Germline loops: CDR1 LNHDA, CDR2 SQIVND (reference sequence). CDR3 in amino acids: CASSIFRVASNTDTQYF. The CDR3 nucleotides read TGTGCCAGTAGTATTTTTCGGGTCGCCTCAAACACAGATACGCAGTATTTT.

The V gene is TRBV3-1 (or the pseudogene TRBV3-2), the J gene TRBJ2-5, with TRBD2 matching 10 bases. Unmatched junction bases numbered 9, after V lost 1 base and J lost 4 bases. The CDR3 runs to 17 residues. CDR1 LGHDT and CDR2 YNNKEL come from the germline V gene (reference sequence). CDR3 sequence (DNA): TGTGCCAGCAGCCAAGGGACTAGCGGAGTGGGGGGAGAGACCCAGTACTTC. Its protein product is CASSQGTSGVGGETQYF.

The chain employs TRBV3-1 (or the pseudogene TRBV3-2) and TRBJ2-5; 11 bases are shared with TRBD2. The J segment lost 5 bases and the V segment lost 0 bases, leaving 5 bases of the junction unmatched. This CDR3 region has 16 residues. Germline V lookup: CDR1 LGHDT, CDR2 YNNKEL (reference sequence). The CDR3 DNA reads as TGTGCCAGCAGCCAAGAGTTAGCGGGAGGGTTGGAGACCCAGTACTTC. Translating gives CASSQELAGGLETQYF.

This clone has at least ten counts. The chain uses TRBV6-1 and TRBJ2-3; D perhaps matches TRBD2 (6 bases). V shed 7 bases and J shed 0 bases, with 17 bases lying between them. Germline CDR1 MNHNS, CDR2 SASEGT. This CDR3 has 16 residues. CDR3 DNA sequence: TGTGCCAGCATAGAAGCTAGCGCAGCTAGCACAGATACGCAGTATTTT. Its translation is CASIEASAASTDTQYF.

V usage is TRBV3-1 (or the pseudogene TRBV3-2) and J usage is TRBJ1-2; D is unresolved. The CDR3 consists of 14 residues. V was pared by 0 bases and J by 1 base, with 6 bases between. The germline CDR1 and CDR2 sequences are LGHDT and YNNKEL (reference sequence). CDR3 residues: CASSQDNNNYGYTF. CDR3 sequence (DNA): TGTGCCAGCAGCCAAGATAACAATAACTATGGCTACACCTTC.

This clone has a handful of counts. This chain connects TRBV25-1 to TRBJ2-1; 7 bases match TRBD2. The germline gives CDR1 MGHDK, CDR2 SYGVNS. Unmatched junction bases numbered 5, after V lost 11 bases and J lost 4 bases. The CDR3 has 12 residues. This CDR3 is CAGEGNYNEQFF. In DNA, the CDR3 is TGTGCCGGGGAGGGAAATTACAATGAGCAGTTCTTC.

This chain uses TRBV11-2 with TRBJ2-3, with 11 bases fitting TRBD2. Germline CDR1 reads SGHAT; CDR2 reads FQNNGV. V gave up 3 bases and J gave up 2 bases; unmatched junction bases: 4. This CDR3 spans 16 amino acids. In DNA form, the CDR3 reads TGTGCCAGCAGCTTTGGGACTAGCGGAATCACAGATACGCAGTATTTT. Residues: CASSFGTSGITDTQYF.

The chain employs TRBV2 and TRBJ2-1; 10 nucleotides agree with TRBD1. Per germline, CDR1 SNHLY and CDR2 FYNNEI. The trim removed 6 bases at V and 12 bases at J, leaving 11 bases unmatched. The CDR3 is made up of 14 amino acids. CDR3 sequence: CASSAGQGEVVQFF. The DNA for the CDR3 is TGTGCCAGCAGCGCCGGACAGGGGGAGGTTGTGCAGTTCTTC. Full variable domain (outside the CDR3, taken from reference TRBV2 and TRBJ2-1): EPEVTQTPSHQVTQMGQEVILRCVPISNHLYFYWYRQILGQKVEFLVSFYNNEISEKSEIFDDQFSVERPDGSNFTLKIRSTKLEDSAMYFCASSAGQGEVVQFFGPGTRLTVL.

The chain employs TRBV2 and TRBJ2-3, with TRBD2 identical over 7 bases. This CDR3 has 13 amino acids. After removal of 6 bases from V and 6 bases from J, the junction contained 6 bases not matched to a gene. In germline, CDR1 is SNHLY, CDR2 FYNNEI. This CDR3 is CASRTSVSDTQYF. The CDR3 nucleotides are TGTGCCAGCAGAACTAGCGTTTCGGATACGCAGTATTTT.

V usage is TRBV12-3 or TRBV12-4 and J usage is TRBJ2-1, with TRBD1 matching over 7 bases. CDR3 size: 13 residues. The trim removed 5 bases at V and 4 bases at J, leaving 2 bases unmatched. CDR3 residues: CASSPGQYNEQFF. CDR3 nucleotide sequence: TGTGCCAGCAGTCCGGGACAGTACAATGAGCAGTTCTTC.

As for this clone: This same CDR3 is encoded by further DNA sequences in the sample. This chain connects TRBV30 to TRBJ1-1, with D uncertain. Germline V gives CDR1 GTSNPN, CDR2 SVGIG (reference sequence). Trimming took off 2 bases at V and 2 bases at J, with 6 bases between the two ends. CDR3 length equals 12 residues. The CDR3 sequence: CAWSHSNTEAFF. The CDR3, as DNA: TGTGCCTGGAGTCACAGCAACACTGAAGCTTTCTTT.

This sequence joins TRBV5-1 and TRBJ2-7, with 8 bases matching TRBD1. This CDR3 contains 14 residues. Germline CDR1 and CDR2: SGHRS and YFSETQ. With 5 bases clipped from V and 6 bases from J, the junction kept 10 bases outside the gene matches. This CDR3 is CASSNRQGSTEQYF. CDR3 DNA: TGCGCCAGCAGTAACCGACAGGGGTCTACCGAGCAGTACTTC.

The chain carries TRBV3-1 (or the pseudogene TRBV3-2) and TRBJ2-7, with a tentative D call TRBD2 (6 bases). CDR1 is LGHDT, CDR2 YNNKEL, per germline (reference sequence). The V gene lost 4 bases and the J gene lost 3 bases, with 10 bases spanning the gap. CDR3 length: 13 residues. The CDR3 loop reads CASSLGLNYEQYF. As DNA, the CDR3 is TGTGCCAGCAGCCTGGGACTGAACTACGAGCAGTACTTC.